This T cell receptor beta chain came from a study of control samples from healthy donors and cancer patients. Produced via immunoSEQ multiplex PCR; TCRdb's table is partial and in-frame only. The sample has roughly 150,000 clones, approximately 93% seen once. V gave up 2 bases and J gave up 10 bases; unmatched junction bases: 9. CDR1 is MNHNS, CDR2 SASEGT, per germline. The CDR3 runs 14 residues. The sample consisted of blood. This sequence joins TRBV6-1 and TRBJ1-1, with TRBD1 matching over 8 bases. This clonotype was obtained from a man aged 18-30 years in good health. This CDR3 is CASSEQRQGSLAFF. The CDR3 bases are TGTGCCAGCAGTGAACAGAGACAGGGGTCCCTAGCTTTCTTT.